Listed here are 16 T cell receptor beta chains from one sample, sequenced in a study of blood T cell repertoires in COVID-19. Sequencing used immunoSEQ multiplex PCR; TCRdb keeps in-frame clones, though not all of them. The table records more than 250,000 clones, around 86% of them present only once. Specimen: peripheral blood. All receptors derive from a woman between 45 and 65 years old with acute or convalescent COVID-19.

The genes are TRBV7-9 and TRBJ2-6; TRBD1 is a possible D gene (6 bases). Germline CDR1 reads SEHNR; CDR2 reads FQNEAQ (reference sequence). V was clipped by 2 bases and J by 0 bases, with 14 bases between them. The CDR3 is 18 amino acids. The CDR3 is CASSLYYRAVSGANVLTF. The CDR3 nucleotides read TGTGCCAGCAGCTTATATTACAGGGCGGTCTCTGGGGCCAACGTCCTGACTTTC.

Written as DNA, the CDR3 is TGTGCCAGTAACTATGCCGACAGGAGCTCCTACGAGCAGTACTTC. Amino acids: CASNYADRSSYEQYF. The chain couples TRBV19 to TRBJ2-7; D is possibly TRBD1 (6 bases). CDR1 and CDR2 (germline): LNHDA, SQIVND (reference sequence). Between the trimmed V and J ends, which lost 7 bases and 0 bases, there was a span of 16 bases. The length of the CDR3 is 15 residues.

The genes are TRBV19 and TRBJ2-1; TRBD2 agrees at 11 bases. There are 16 residues in the CDR3. CDR1 and CDR2 (germline): LNHDA, SQIVND (reference sequence). The V segment lost 5 bases and the J segment 6 bases; nucleotides outside the gene matches: 9. In nucleotides, the CDR3 is TGTGCCAGTAGTCCAGTAGCGGGAGGGCCTTTCAATGAGCAGTTCTTC. Amino acids: CASSPVAGGPFNEQFF.

The chain uses TRBV3-1 (or the pseudogene TRBV3-2) and TRBJ2-3, with a tentative D call TRBD2 (5 bases). This CDR3 spans 16 amino acids. V was clipped by 4 bases and J by 6 bases, with 20 bases between them. Germline V gene sequence: CDR1 LGHDT, CDR2 YNNKEL (reference sequence). The CDR3 loop reads CASSPILGPDVDTQYF. CDR3 nucleotide sequence: TGTGCCAGCAGCCCAATACTAGGACCAGATGTGGATACGCAGTATTTT.

The rearrangement joins TRBV5-1 to TRBJ1-2; TRBD1 matches at 8 bases. Germline lookup yields CDR1 SGHRS and CDR2 YFSETQ. After removal of 2 bases from V and 6 bases from J, the junction contained 6 bases not matched to a gene. This CDR3 is 14 amino acids long. CDR3 sequence reads: CASSFTGGPDGYTF. The CDR3 nucleotides are TGCGCCAGCAGCTTTACAGGGGGTCCGGATGGCTACACCTTC.

The chain uses TRBV5-1 and TRBJ1-1; D is uncertain. The CDR3 totals 13 residues. V shed 1 base and J shed 11 bases, with 15 bases lying between them. CDR1 is SGHRS and CDR2 is YFSETQ in the germline V gene. In nucleotides, the CDR3 is TGCGCCAGCAGCTTGACCGGAGCCGAGACGGCTTTCTTT. As protein: CASSLTGAETAFF.

The chain recombines TRBV10-3 with TRBJ2-7; 8 nucleotides match TRBD1. The germline V gene has CDR1 ENHRY and CDR2 SYGVKD. The CDR3 loop spans 14 amino acids. J was trimmed by 4 bases and V by 2 bases; bases with no gene match: 4. This CDR3 is CAISEGQGVYEQYF. In DNA, the CDR3 is TGTGCCATCAGTGAGGGACAGGGAGTGTACGAGCAGTACTTC.

This clone has only a few counts. This sequence joins TRBV29-1 and TRBJ1-3; TRBD1 agrees at 7 bases. The CDR3 is 15 residues long. Per germline, CDR1 SQVTM and CDR2 ANQGSEA. The V segment lost 3 bases and the J segment 8 bases; nucleotides outside the gene matches: 13. CDR3: CSVEDRLPGFDTIYF. In nucleotides, the CDR3 is TGCAGCGTTGAGGACAGGCTCCCGGGGTTTGACACCATATATTTT.

The chain is built from TRBV29-1 and TRBJ2-2; tentatively, D is TRBD2 (6 bases). This CDR3 spans 15 amino acids. Germline V gives CDR1 SQVTM, CDR2 ANQGSEA. V was cut by 4 bases and J by 0 bases, with 12 bases left in between. CDR3 coding DNA: TGCAGCGTTGTCCGGGGAGGACCGAACACCGGGGAGCTGTTTTTT. Translation gives CSVVRGGPNTGELFF.

The rearrangement joins TRBV7-2 to TRBJ1-5, with unresolved D. The V and J ends lost 2 bases and 2 bases respectively, with 7 bases between them. This CDR3 has 14 amino acids. CDR1 and CDR2 (germline): SGHTA, FQGNSA. This CDR3 reads CASSLIGGNQPQHF. DNA for the CDR3: TGTGCCAGCAGCTTAATCGGGGGCAATCAGCCCCAGCATTTT.

This chain connects TRBV11-3 to TRBJ2-7; D gene uncertain. The CDR3 contains 13 residues. Trimming shortened V by 5 bases and J by 6 bases, and 14 bases separated the two germline ends. Germline V gives CDR1 SGHNT, CDR2 YENEEA. CDR3 sequence (DNA): TGTGCCAGCAGCCCACCGGGTAGAAGCGAGCAGTACTTC. Translating it yields CASSPPGRSEQYF.

The gene calls are TRBV19 and TRBJ2-7; 7 bases align to TRBD1. The CDR3 has 15 amino acids. J was trimmed by 3 bases and V by 7 bases; bases with no gene match: 12. Germline V gene data show CDR1 as LNHDA and CDR2 as SQIVND (reference sequence). The CDR3 region has the DNA TGTGCCAGTACCCCCCACCGACAGGGTGGCTACGAGCAGTACTTC. Its translation: CASTPHRQGGYEQYF.

The chain couples TRBV2 to TRBJ1-2; possible D gene TRBD1, 6 bases. The germline CDR1 and CDR2 sequences are SNHLY and FYNNEI. V lost 3 bases to trimming and J lost 7 bases, with 12 bases between them. The CDR3 sequence is 13 residues long. The CDR3 bases are TGTGCCAGCAGTGATGCAGGGGCTGGTGGCTACACCTTC. Encoded protein: CASSDAGAGGYTF. The full variable domain, its missing parts supplied by reference TRBV2 and TRBJ1-2, is EPEVTQTPSHQVTQMGQEVILRCVPISNHLYFYWYRQILGQKVEFLVSFYNNEISEKSEIFDDQFSVERPDGSNFTLKIRSTKLEDSAMYFCASSDAGAGGYTFGSGTRLTVV.

This chain connects TRBV20-1 to TRBJ2-1; 10 nucleotides align to TRBD2. The J segment lost 4 bases and the V segment lost 3 bases, leaving 12 bases of the junction unmatched. The CDR3 covers 17 residues. Looked up from germline, CDR1 is DFQATT and CDR2 is SNEGSKA (reference sequence). This chain's CDR3 is CSASSASGSNRYNEQFF. CDR3 in DNA: TGCAGTGCTAGTTCCGCTAGCGGGAGCAATCGGTACAATGAGCAGTTCTTC.

J is TRBJ1-5 and V is TRBV28; 7 bases fit TRBD1. Unmatched junction bases numbered 5, after V lost 5 bases and J lost 1 base. CDR3 length: 15 residues. Looked up from germline, CDR1 is MDHEN and CDR2 is SYDVKM. Here the CDR3 DNA reads TGTGCCAGCAGTGTATTGGGACAGAGCAATCAGCCCCAGCATTTT. Its translation: CASSVLGQSNQPQHF. The variable domain in full, completed from reference TRBV28 and TRBJ1-5, reads DVKVTQSSRYLVKRTGEKVFLECVQDMDHENMFWYRQDPGLGLRLIYFSYDVKMKEKGDIPEGYSVSREKKERFSLILESASTNQTSMYLCASSVLGQSNQPQHFGDGTRLSIL.

The genes are TRBV5-1 and TRBJ2-5; perhaps TRBD1 as D (5 bases). Germline CDR1 SGHRS, CDR2 YFSETQ. CDR3 length equals 14 residues. Trimming removed 4 bases at V and 4 bases at J, with 14 bases between. CDR3 in amino acids: CASSISKGRETQYF. CDR3 coding DNA: TGCGCCAGCAGCATCAGCAAGGGGCGAGAGACCCAGTACTTC. Looking up the rest from reference TRBV5-1 and TRBJ2-5 gives the full variable domain: KAGVTQTPRYLIKTRGQQVTLSCSPISGHRSVSWYQQTPGQGLQFLFEYFSETQRNKGNFPGRFSGRQFSNSRSEMNVSTLELGDSALYLCASSISKGRETQYFGPGTRLLVL.